This TCR beta chain originates from a study of blood T cell repertoires in COVID-19 (dated by TCRdb to the early 2020s). Regarding the research as a whole: Samples covering the acute and convalescent phases of COVID-19 were provided by collaborators in the United States, Italy and Spain. The prospective study material was composed of cDNA or gDNA derived from T cells, B-cell-depleted T cells, or PBMCs. Deeply sampled blood TCRbeta repertoires from subjects exposed to, actively infected with, or recovered from COVID-19 were included in the dataset. The repertoires were released in a freely available public database meant as a resource for research on the immune response to SARS-CoV-2. The samples were drawn from the first 160 participants of the ongoing ImmuneRACE study and from over a thousand subjects provided by 6 global collaborators. A de-identified subject ID, COVID-19 status, age in years and sex were almost always included in the sample metadata. Where available, HLA class I and class II types were obtained from metadata supplied by the sample provider rather than from assay-based typing. Paper-wide results and their limitations: The quantity of clinical and demographic metadata differed by source and by participant and was supplied without curation.

This clone was counted a single time. Its antigen is still unknown. No base quality values were provided; no much bigger clone lies one nucleotide off. V and J are trimmed by 0 bases and 8 bases, and the gene matches miss 6 bases of the junction. The germline V gene gives CDR1 as KGHSH and CDR2 as LQKENI. The CDR3 holds 15 amino acids from the cysteine to the phenylalanine. Solely the CDR3 DNA is kept, with 45 bases framed from the first base. The collaborating institutions used their own protocols to collect whole blood in K2EDTA tubes. For TCRbeta analysis, collaborators shipped samples in one of three forms: frozen whole blood, isolated PBMCs, or DNA extracted from either of those sample types. TCRbeta CDR3 regions were amplified from genomic DNA using the immunoSEQ Assay, a bias-controlled multiplex PCR. The original methods were these. The number of nucleated cells in each sample was estimated by amplification of reference gene primers within the assay. Sequence reads were collapsed and filtered to measure the absolute abundance of every unique TCRbeta CDR3 rearrangement. For each sample, productive Simpson clonality was calculated as the square root of Simpson's diversity index across productive rearrangements. TCRdb retrieved this table from immuneACCESS and kept in-frame rearrangements only. Not all clones are present; in checked studies, unresolved V genes account for under half, and no reason is known for the remainder. The V and J calls and clone size were taken over from that table, and D and trimming were inferred from the DNA. Counted in this sample were 260,000 or so clones; 88% of them appeared once. The ten top clones hold 9.4% of the sample.

This TCR was recovered from a man younger than 35 with active or convalescent COVID-19. Material for sequencing was peripheral blood. This sequence uses TRBV18 and TRBJ2-1; the central 8 bases match TRBD2. This receptor has the CDR3 CASSPPLAAGDEQFF. The bases read TGTGCCAGCTCACCACCACTAGCGGCAGGGGATGAGCAGTTCTTC.